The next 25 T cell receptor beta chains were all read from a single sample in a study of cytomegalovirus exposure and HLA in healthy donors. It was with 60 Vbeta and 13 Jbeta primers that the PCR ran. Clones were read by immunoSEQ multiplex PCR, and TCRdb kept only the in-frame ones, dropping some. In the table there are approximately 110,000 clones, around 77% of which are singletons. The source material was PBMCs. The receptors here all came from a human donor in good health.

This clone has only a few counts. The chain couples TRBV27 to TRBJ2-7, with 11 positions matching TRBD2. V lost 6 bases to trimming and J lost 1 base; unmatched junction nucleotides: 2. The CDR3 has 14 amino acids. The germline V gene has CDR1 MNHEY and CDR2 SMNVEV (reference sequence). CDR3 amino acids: CASRLAGGSYEQYF. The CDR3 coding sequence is TGTGCCAGCAGATTAGCGGGAGGGTCCTACGAGCAGTACTTC.

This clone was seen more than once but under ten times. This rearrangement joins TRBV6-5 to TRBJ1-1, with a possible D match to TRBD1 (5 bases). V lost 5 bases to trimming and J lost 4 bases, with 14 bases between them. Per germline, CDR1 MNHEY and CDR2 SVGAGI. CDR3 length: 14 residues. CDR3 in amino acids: CASSDGGVSTEAFF. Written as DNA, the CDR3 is TGTGCCAGCAGTGACGGGGGGGTGAGCACTGAAGCTTTCTTT.

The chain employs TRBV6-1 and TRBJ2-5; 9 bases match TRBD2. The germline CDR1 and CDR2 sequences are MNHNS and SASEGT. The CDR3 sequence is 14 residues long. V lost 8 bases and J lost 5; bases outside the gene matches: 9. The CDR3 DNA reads TGTGCCAGCGTCATGATGGCGGGAGGGGAGACCCAGTACTTC. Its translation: CASVMMAGGETQYF.

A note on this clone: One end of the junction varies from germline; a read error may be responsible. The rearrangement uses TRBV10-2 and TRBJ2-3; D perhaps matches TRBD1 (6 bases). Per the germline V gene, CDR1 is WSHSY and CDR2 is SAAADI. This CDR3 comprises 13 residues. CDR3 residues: CVSSEQGSDTQYF. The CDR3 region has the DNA TGCGTCAGCAGTGAACAGGGATCAGATACGCAGTATTTT.

In DNA form, the CDR3 reads TGTGCCAGCAGTCATAGCGGCGACGAAGTGACAGATACGCAGTATTTT. This codes for CASSHSGDEVTDTQYF. The V and J genes are TRBV9 and TRBJ2-3, with D tentatively TRBD2 (6 bases). V lost 5 bases, J lost 3 bases, and 19 bases lay in between. Germline-derived CDR1 and CDR2 are SGDLS and YYNGEE. The CDR3 is made up of 16 amino acids.

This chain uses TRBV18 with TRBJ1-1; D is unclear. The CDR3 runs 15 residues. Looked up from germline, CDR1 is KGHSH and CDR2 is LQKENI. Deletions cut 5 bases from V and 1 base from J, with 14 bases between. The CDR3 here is CASSEIEGKNTEAFF. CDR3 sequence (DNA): TGTGCCAGCTCAGAAATCGAGGGTAAGAACACTGAAGCTTTCTTT.

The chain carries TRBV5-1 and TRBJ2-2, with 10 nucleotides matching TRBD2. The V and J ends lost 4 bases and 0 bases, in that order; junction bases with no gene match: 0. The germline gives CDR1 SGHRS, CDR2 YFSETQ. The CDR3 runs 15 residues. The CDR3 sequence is CASSTSGANTGELFF. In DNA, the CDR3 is TGCGCCAGCAGCACTAGCGGGGCGAACACCGGGGAGCTGTTTTTT.

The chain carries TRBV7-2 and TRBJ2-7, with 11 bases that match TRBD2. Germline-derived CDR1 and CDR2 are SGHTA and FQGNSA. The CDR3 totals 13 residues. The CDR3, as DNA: TGTGCCAGCAGCTTACTAACGGGACTAGCGGCCTCGGTG. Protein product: CASSLLTGLAASV.

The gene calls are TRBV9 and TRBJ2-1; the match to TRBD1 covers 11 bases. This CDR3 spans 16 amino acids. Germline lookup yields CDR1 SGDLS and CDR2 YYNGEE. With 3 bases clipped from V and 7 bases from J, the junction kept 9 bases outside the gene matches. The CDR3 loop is CASSAAGDRGYNEQFF. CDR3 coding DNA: TGTGCCAGCAGCGCAGCTGGGGACAGGGGGTATAATGAGCAGTTCTTC.

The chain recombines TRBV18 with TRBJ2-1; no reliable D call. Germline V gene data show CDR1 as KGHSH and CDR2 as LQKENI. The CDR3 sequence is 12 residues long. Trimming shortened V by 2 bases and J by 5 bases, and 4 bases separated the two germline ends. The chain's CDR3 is CASSPIDNEQFF. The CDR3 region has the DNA TGTGCCAGCTCACCAATCGACAATGAGCAGTTCTTC.

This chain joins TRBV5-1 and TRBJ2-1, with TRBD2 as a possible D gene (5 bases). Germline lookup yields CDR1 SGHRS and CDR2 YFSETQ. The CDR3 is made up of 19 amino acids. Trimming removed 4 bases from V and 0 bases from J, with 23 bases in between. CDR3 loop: CASSAPPSLALSSYNEQFF. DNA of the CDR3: TGCGCCAGCAGCGCCCCCCCCTCCCTAGCCCTAAGCTCCTACAATGAGCAGTTCTTC. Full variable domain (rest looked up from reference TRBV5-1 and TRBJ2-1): KAGVTQTPRYLIKTRGQQVTLSCSPISGHRSVSWYQQTPGQGLQFLFEYFSETQRNKGNFPGRFSGRQFSNSRSEMNVSTLELGDSALYLCASSAPPSLALSSYNEQFFGPGTRLTVL.

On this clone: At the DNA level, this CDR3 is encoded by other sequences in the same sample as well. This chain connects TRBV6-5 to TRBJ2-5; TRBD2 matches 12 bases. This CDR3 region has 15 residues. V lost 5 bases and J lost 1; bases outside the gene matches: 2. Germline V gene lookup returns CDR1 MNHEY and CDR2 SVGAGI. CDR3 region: CASSRTSGAQETQYF. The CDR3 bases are TGTGCCAGCAGTAGGACTAGCGGGGCCCAAGAGACCCAGTACTTC.

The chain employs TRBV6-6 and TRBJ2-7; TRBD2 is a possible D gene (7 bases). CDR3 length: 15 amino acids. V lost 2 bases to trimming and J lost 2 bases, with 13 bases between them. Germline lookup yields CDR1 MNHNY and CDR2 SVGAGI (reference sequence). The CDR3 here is CASSYGGGGTYEQYF. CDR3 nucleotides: TGTGCCAGCAGTTACGGGGGCGGGGGTACCTACGAGCAGTACTTC.

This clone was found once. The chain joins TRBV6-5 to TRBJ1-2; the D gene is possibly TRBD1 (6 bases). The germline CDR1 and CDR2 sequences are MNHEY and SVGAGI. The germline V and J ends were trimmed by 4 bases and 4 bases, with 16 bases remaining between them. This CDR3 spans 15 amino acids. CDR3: CASSSPGRGVYGYTF. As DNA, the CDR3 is TGTGCCAGCAGTTCGCCGGGCAGGGGAGTCTATGGCTACACCTTC.

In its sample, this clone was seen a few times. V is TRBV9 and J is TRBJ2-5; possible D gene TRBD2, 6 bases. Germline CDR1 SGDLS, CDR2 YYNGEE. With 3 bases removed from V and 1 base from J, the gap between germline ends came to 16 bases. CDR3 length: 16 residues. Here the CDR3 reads CASSASPSVGQETQYF. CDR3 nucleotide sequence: TGTGCCAGCAGCGCCTCCCCTAGCGTCGGCCAAGAGACCCAGTACTTC. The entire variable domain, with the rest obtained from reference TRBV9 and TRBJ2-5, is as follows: DSGVTQTPKHLITATGQRVTLRCSPRSGDLSVYWYQQSLDQGLQFLIQYYNGEERAKGNILERFSAQQFPDLHSELNLSSLELGDSALYFCASSASPSVGQETQYFGPGTRLLVL.

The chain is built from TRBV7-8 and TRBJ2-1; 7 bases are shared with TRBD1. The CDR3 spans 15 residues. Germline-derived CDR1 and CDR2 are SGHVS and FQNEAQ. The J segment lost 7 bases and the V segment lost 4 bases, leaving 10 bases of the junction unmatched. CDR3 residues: CASSSRQGPSNEQFF. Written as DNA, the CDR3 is TGTGCCAGCAGCTCAAGACAGGGTCCCTCTAATGAGCAGTTCTTC.

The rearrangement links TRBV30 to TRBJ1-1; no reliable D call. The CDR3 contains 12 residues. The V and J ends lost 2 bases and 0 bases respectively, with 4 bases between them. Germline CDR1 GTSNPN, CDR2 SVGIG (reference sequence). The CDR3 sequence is CAWSFMNTEAFF. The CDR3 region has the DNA TGTGCCTGGAGTTTCATGAACACTGAAGCTTTCTTT. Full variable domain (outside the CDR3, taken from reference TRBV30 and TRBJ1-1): SQTIHQWPATLVQPVGSPLSLECTVEGTSNPNLYWYRQAAGRGLQLLFYSVGIGQISSEVPQNLSASRPQDRQFILSSKKLLLSDSGFYLCAWSFMNTEAFFGQGTRLTVV.

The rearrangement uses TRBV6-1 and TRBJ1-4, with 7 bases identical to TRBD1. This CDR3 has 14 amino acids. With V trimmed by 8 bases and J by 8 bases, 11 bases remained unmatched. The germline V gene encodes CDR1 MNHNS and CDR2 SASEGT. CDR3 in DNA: TGTGCCAGCGAAGCAGGGGGGACGGGGGAAAAACTGTTTTTT. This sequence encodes CASEAGGTGEKLFF.

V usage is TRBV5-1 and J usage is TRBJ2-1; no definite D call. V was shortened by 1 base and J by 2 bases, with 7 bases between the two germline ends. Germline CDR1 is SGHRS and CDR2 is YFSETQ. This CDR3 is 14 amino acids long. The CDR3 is CASSLSGTYNEQFF. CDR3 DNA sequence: TGCGCCAGCAGCTTGTCAGGTACCTACAATGAGCAGTTCTTC. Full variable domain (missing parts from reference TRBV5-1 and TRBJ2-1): KAGVTQTPRYLIKTRGQQVTLSCSPISGHRSVSWYQQTPGQGLQFLFEYFSETQRNKGNFPGRFSGRQFSNSRSEMNVSTLELGDSALYLCASSLSGTYNEQFFGPGTRLTVL.

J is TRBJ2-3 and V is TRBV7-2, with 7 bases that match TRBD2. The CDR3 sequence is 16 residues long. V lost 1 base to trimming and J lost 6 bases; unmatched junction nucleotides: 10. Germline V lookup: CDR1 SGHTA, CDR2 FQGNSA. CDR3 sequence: CASSLGGGASSDTQYF. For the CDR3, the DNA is TGTGCCAGCAGCTTAGGGGGGGGAGCAAGCTCGGATACGCAGTATTTT.

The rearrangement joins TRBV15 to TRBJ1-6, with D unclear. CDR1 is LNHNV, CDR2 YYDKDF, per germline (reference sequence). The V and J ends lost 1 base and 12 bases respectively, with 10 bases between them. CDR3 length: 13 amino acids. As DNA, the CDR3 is TGTGCCACCAGCAGAGGACAAAACGTACCCCTCCACTTT. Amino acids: CATSRGQNVPLHF.

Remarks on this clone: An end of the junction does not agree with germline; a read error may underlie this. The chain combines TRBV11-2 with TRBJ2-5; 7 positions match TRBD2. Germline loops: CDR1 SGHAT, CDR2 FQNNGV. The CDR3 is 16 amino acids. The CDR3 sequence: CAGSPLRRGTQETQYF. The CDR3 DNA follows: TGTGCCGGCAGTCCCTTGAGGCGGGGGACGCAAGAGACCCAGTACTTC.

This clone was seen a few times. CDR3 DNA: TGTGCCAGTAGTATAGATCGGGCAGGGGGCAATCAGCCCCAGCATTTT. Translating gives CASSIDRAGGNQPQHF. The chain recombines TRBV19 with TRBJ1-5; the D gene is possibly TRBD1 (6 bases). The V end lost 0 bases, the J end lost 2 bases, and 11 bases lay between the germline ends. Germline V gene lookup returns CDR1 LNHDA and CDR2 SQIVND (reference sequence). The CDR3 is 16 residues long.

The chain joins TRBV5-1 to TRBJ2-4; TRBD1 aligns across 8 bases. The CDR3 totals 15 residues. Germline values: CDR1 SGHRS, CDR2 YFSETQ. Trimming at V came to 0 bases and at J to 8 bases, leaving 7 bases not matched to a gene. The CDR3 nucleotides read TGCGCCAGCAGCTTGGGGACAGGGACGGTAGACATTCAGTACTTC. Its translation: CASSLGTGTVDIQYF. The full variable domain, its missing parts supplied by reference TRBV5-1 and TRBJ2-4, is KAGVTQTPRYLIKTRGQQVTLSCSPISGHRSVSWYQQTPGQGLQFLFEYFSETQRNKGNFPGRFSGRQFSNSRSEMNVSTLELGDSALYLCASSLGTGTVDIQYFGAGTRLSVL.

The CDR3 region is CASSLAQSDLYEQYF. The CDR3 DNA reads TGTGCCAGCAGCTTAGCCCAAAGTGATCTCTACGAGCAGTACTTC. The chain combines TRBV7-8 with TRBJ2-5; D gene unclear. The end of the DNA is better explained by TRBJ2-7, so the J call may be wrong. The germline gives CDR1 SGHVS, CDR2 FQNEAQ. CDR3 size: 15 residues.